The 17 T cell receptor beta chains in this list originate from one sample, sequenced in a study of tumor and adjacent non-tumor tissue in lung cancer. The template was RNA from unsorted bulk tissue. A modified ARM-PCR protocol with three rounds of nested PCR amplified TCRbeta. TCRdb used MiXCR to reprocess the multiplex PCR reads, holding one entry per CDR3 protein. The sample yields roughly 70,000 distinct CDR3 sequences, around 73% seen once. Sequences were obtained from lung tumor tissue. The receptors stem from a man aged 55-75 years with non-small cell lung cancer.

With respect to this clonotype: A read error may produce the germline difference seen at one junction end. The chain is built from TRBV5-1 and TRBJ1-5; TRBD1 might be the D (5 bases). The CDR3 contains 15 residues. Germline V lookup: CDR1 SGHRS, CDR2 YFSETQ. This CDR3 reads CTSSPSGGSNQPQHF. CDR3 sequence (DNA): TGCACCAGCAGCCCATCGGGGGGGAGCAATCAGCCCCAGCATTTT.

This clonotype showed up just a few times. The V call is TRBV5-1, the J call TRBJ2-4; the match to TRBD1 covers 9 bases. The CDR3 spans 17 residues. From germline, CDR1 is SGHRS and CDR2 YFSETQ. The V gene end was trimmed by 3 bases and the J gene end by 1 base; junction bases not matched to a gene: 8. The DNA for the CDR3 is TGCGCCAGCAGCTCCGGGACAGGGATAGTTGCCAAAAACATTCAGTACTTC. Amino acids: CASSSGTGIVAKNIQYF.

This clonotype was found once. J is TRBJ1-1 and V is TRBV11-1; a possible D gene is TRBD1 (5 bases). The CDR3 runs to 12 residues. The germline V gene has CDR1 SGHAT and CDR2 FQDESV (reference sequence). V was clipped by 8 bases and J by 6 bases, with 13 bases between them. DNA for the CDR3: TGTGCCAGCTTAGCGCCGGGGGCTGAAGCTTTCTTT. Residues: CASLAPGAEAFF.

To note about this clonotype: Likely a read error: the CDR3 ends without its conserved phenylalanine or tryptophan. The chain employs TRBV5-4 and TRBJ2-3, with a tentative D call TRBD2 (5 bases). CDR3 size: 14 residues. The germline V gene encodes CDR1 SGHNT and CDR2 YYREEE (reference sequence). This CDR3 is CVSSQQTTADTQYL. CDR3 in DNA: TGTGTCAGCAGCCAACAGACTACCGCAGATACGCAGTATCTT.

Comment on this clonotype: Germline is not matched at one junction end, which may reflect a read error. V usage is TRBV13 and J usage is TRBJ2-5; 8 nucleotides line up with TRBD2. CDR1 and CDR2 (germline): PRHDT, FYEKMQ (reference sequence). The CDR3 runs to 14 residues. The CDR3, as DNA: TGTGCCAGCAGCTTATGTGCAGCGGGAGAGACCCTGTACTTC. Protein sequence: CASSLCAAGETLYF. Together with reference TRBV13 and TRBJ2-5, the CDR3 gives the full variable domain: AAGVIQSPRHLIKEKRETATLKCYPIPRHDTVYWYQQGPGQDPQFLISFYEKMQSDKGSIPDRFSAQQFSDYHSELNMSSLELGDSALYFCASSLCAAGETLYFGPGTRLLVL.

On this clonotype itself: Mismatch with germline at one junction end may stem from a read error. The rearrangement uses TRBV6-1 and TRBJ1-2; D gene unclear. Germline V gene lookup returns CDR1 MNHNS and CDR2 SASEGT. The CDR3 loop spans 14 amino acids. CDR3 DNA: TGTGCCAACAGCACACCACAGATAAACTATGACTACACCTTC. Amino acids: CANSTPQINYDYTF.

Points on this clonotype: Germline is not matched at one junction end, which may reflect a read error. The rearrangement joins TRBV11-1 to TRBJ2-1, with D possibly matching TRBD2 (5 bases). Germline CDR1 is SGHAT and CDR2 is FQDESV (reference sequence). The CDR3 extends over 11 amino acids. CDR3 in DNA: TGTACCAGCAGTGGGAGCGATGAGCAGTCCTTC. Amino acids: CTSSGSDEQSF. Together with reference TRBV11-1 and TRBJ2-1, the CDR3 gives the full variable domain: EAEVAQSPRYKITEKSQAVAFWCDPISGHATLYWYRQILGQGPELLVQFQDESVVDDSQLPKDRFSAERLKGVDSTLKIQPAELGDSAMYLCTSSGSDEQSFGPGTRLTVL.

Of note for this clonotype: A much larger clone differs from this one at a single base, so this may be a read error. This chain uses TRBV15 with TRBJ2-1; TRBD2 matches 7 bases. This CDR3 comprises 16 residues. Germline CDR1 and CDR2: LNHNV and YYDKDF (reference sequence). CDR3 loop: CVTSRELLAAYNEQFF. The CDR3 nucleotides are TGTGTCACCAGCAGAGAATTGCTAGCGGCGTACAATGAGCAGTTCTTC.

V is TRBV12-5 and J is TRBJ1-1, with 7 bases that match TRBD1. This CDR3 region has 19 residues. Looked up from germline, CDR1 is LGHNT and CDR2 is FRNRAP. Trimming at V came to 1 base and at J to 4 bases, leaving 18 bases not matched to a gene. The CDR3 region is CASGLERSVQGTPGTEAFF. Here the CDR3 DNA reads TGTGCTAGTGGTTTGGAGAGATCGGTACAGGGGACCCCGGGCACTGAAGCTTTCTTT.

Worth noting for this clonotype: This may be a read error: a much more frequent sequence differs by one nucleotide. Here the CDR3 omits its conserved ending phenylalanine or tryptophan, so a read error is the likely source. The genes are TRBV5-1 and TRBJ2-1; D perhaps matches TRBD2 (6 bases). V lost 0 bases and J lost 8, with 15 bases in between. Germline CDR1 is SGHRS and CDR2 is YFSETQ. CDR3 length equals 15 residues. CDR3 nucleotides: TGCGCCAGCAGCTTGGACACCGGGGGAAGGTATGAGCAGTTCGTC. As protein: CASSLDTGGRYEQFV.

The rearrangement uses TRBV11-3 and TRBJ2-1; 13 bases map to TRBD2. This CDR3 has 16 amino acids. The germline V gene encodes CDR1 SGHNT and CDR2 YENEEA. Trimming took 9 bases from V and 5 from J; bases not matched to a gene: 10. CDR3 DNA: TGTGCCAGTAGTTCCCGGGGACTAGCGGGGAACAATGAGCAGTTCTTC. Translation: CASSSRGLAGNNEQFF.

In the case of this clonotype: At one of its ends the junction is not consistent with the germline gene, which may arise from a read error. This chain links TRBV6-5 with TRBJ1-4; D might be TRBD1 (5 bases). The CDR3 runs to 15 residues. The V gene's germline CDR1 is MNHEY and CDR2 SVGAGI. The CDR3 here is CAISYRGTANEKLFF. CDR3 nucleotides: TGTGCCATCAGTTACCGCGGGACGGCAAATGAAAAACTGTTTTTT.

This clonotype was seen only a few times. In this CDR3 the conserved last residue, phenylalanine or tryptophan, is missing, so a read error is likely. The CDR3 is CARSYVGSGELFY. As DNA, the CDR3 is TGTGCCAGGAGTTACGTTGGCAGCGGGGAGCTGTTTTAT. The gene calls are TRBV6-5 and TRBJ2-2; D not certain. Germline CDR1 is MNHEY and CDR2 is SVGAGI. CDR3 length: 13 residues.

As regards this clonotype: A much larger clone is a single base away; this may be a read error. The chain links TRBV14 to TRBJ2-7; D gene ambiguous. Trimming cost V 4 bases and J 0 bases, with 7 bases left between them. The CDR3 spans 13 residues. The V gene's germline CDR1 is SGHDN and CDR2 FVKESK. In DNA form, the CDR3 reads TGTGCCAGCAGCCCCACTTACTCCTACGAGCAGTACTTC. Its translation is CASSPTYSYEQYF.

In regard to this clonotype: At one end the junction does not follow the germline gene, possibly because of a read error. The rearrangement joins TRBV14 to TRBJ2-5, with TRBD2 matching over 14 bases. The germline V gene has CDR1 SGHDN and CDR2 FVKESK. This CDR3 region has 16 residues. The CDR3 DNA sequence: TGTGCCAGTAGCCGCTGGACTAGCGGGAGGCAAGAGAGTCAGTACTTC. Translating gives CASSRWTSGRQESQYF. The full variable domain, with the rest looked up from reference TRBV14 and TRBJ2-5, is EAGVTQFPSHSVIEKGQTVTLRCDPISGHDNLYWYRRVMGKEIKFLLHFVKESKQDESGMPNNRFLAERTGGTYSTLKVQPAELEDSGVYFCASSRWTSGRQESQYFGPGTRLLVL.

Comments on this clonotype: A clone one base away is much larger, so this may be a read error. The chain combines TRBV5-4 with TRBJ1-2; TRBD1 is a possible D gene (5 bases). This CDR3 contains 17 residues. CDR1 SGHNT and CDR2 YYREEE come from the germline V gene (reference sequence). The CDR3 loop reads CAISPGATGKDYYGYTF. As DNA, the CDR3 is TGTGCCATCAGCCCCGGGGCCACCGGTAAAGATTACTATGGCTACACCTTC. Drawing the rest from reference TRBV5-4 and TRBJ1-2, the complete variable domain is ETGVTQSPTHLIKTRGQQVTLRCSSQSGHNTVSWYQQALGQGPQFIFQYYREEENGRGNFPPRFSGLQFPNYSSELNVNALELDDSALYLCAISPGATGKDYYGYTFGSGTRLTVV.

In the case of this clonotype: A read error may produce the germline difference seen at one junction end. The chain links TRBV11-3 to TRBJ2-2; 7 nucleotides line up with TRBD2. Germline CDR1 SGHNT, CDR2 YENEEA. The CDR3 sequence is 16 residues long. The CDR3 here is CVSSFRGRVGTGKLFF. The CDR3, as DNA: TGTGTCAGCAGCTTTCGCGGGAGAGTAGGCACCGGGAAGCTGTTTTTT.